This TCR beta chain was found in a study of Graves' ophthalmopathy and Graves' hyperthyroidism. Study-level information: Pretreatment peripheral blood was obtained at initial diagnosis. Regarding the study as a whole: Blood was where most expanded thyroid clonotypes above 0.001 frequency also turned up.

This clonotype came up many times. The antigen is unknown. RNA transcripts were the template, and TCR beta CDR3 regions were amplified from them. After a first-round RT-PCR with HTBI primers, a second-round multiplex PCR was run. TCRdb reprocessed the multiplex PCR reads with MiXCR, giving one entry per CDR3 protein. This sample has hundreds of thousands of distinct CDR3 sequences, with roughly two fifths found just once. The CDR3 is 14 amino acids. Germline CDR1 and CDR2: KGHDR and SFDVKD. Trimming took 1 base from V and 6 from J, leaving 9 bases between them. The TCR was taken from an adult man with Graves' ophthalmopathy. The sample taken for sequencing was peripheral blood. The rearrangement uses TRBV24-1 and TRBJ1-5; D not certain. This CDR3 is CATSDFGPGQPQHF. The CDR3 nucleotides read TGTGCCACCAGTGATTTTGGTCCAGGTCAGCCCCAGCATTTT.